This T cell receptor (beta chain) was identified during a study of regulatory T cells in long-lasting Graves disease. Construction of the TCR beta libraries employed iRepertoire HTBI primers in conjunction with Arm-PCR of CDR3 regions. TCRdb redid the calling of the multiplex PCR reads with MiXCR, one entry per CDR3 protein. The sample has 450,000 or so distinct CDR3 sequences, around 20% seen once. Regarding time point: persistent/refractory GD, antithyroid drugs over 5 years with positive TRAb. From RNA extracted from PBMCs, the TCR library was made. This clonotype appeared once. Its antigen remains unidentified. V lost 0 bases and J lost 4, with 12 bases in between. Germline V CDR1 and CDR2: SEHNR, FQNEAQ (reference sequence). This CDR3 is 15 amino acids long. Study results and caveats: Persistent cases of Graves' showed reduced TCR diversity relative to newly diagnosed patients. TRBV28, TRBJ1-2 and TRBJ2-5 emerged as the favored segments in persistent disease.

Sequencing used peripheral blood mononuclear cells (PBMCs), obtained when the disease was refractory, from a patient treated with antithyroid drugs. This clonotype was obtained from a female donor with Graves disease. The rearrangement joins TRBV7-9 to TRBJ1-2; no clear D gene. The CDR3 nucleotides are TGTGCCAGCAGCTTAGCGGAGGATCGGGGCTATGGCTACACCTTC. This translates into CASSLAEDRGYGYTF.